The clone carrying this T cell receptor beta chain appeared many times. Antigen unknown. The read stops 3 residues short of the end of the CDR3; the missing end is completed from the germline J gene. Clones were sequenced by immunoSEQ multiplex PCR, and TCRdb holds only the in-frame ones, with some missing. Recorded here are around 42,000 clones, none singletons. This sample stems from a study of T cell clonality in common variable immunodeficiency. Study-wide results and limits: Reportedly, TCR beta sequences from common variable immunodeficiency showed fewer deletions and N-nucleotide insertions.

Patients had low serum IgG, IgA and/or IgM and specific antibody deficiency. Most patients and controls had Caucasian heritage. CVID subjects were neither ill nor on immunomodulatory or immunosuppressive medication at sampling. The germline CDR1 and CDR2 sequences are SQVTM and ANQGSEA. The CDR3 covers 15 residues. V was shortened by 6 bases and J by 5 bases, with 17 bases between the two germline ends. This chain uses TRBV29-1 with TRBJ1-6; possible D gene TRBD1, 6 bases. The specimen was peripheral blood mononuclear cells. The sequence was obtained from a human donor with common variable immunodeficiency. The part of the CDR3 DNA that was read is TGCAGCGTCGCCACCGGTGGACAGAATAATTCACCC. This gives the protein CSVATGGQNNSP. The full CDR3 protein is CSVATGGQNNSPLHF.